This T cell receptor beta chain derives from a study of shared clonotypes between healthy human individuals. Produced via immunoSEQ multiplex PCR; TCRdb's table is partial and in-frame only. Altogether roughly 2,300,000 clones are present, around 93% being singletons, with the ten largest covering about 0.36%. J was trimmed by 3 bases and V by 5 bases; bases with no gene match: 9. Germline values: CDR1 MDHEN, CDR2 SYDVKM. This CDR3 is built from 17 residues. The gene calls are TRBV28 and TRBJ1-4; the match to TRBD1 covers 10 bases. The TCR was taken from a young man in good health. Some clones in this sample may be carry-over from other donors' samples. The sequencing input was naive CD4+ T cells from PBMCs. Subset given: CD45RA+ positively selected. The CDR3 coding sequence is TGTGCCAGCAGTCGGGTCCTGGGGACAGGGGCTAATGAAAAACTGTTTTTT. This translates into CASSRVLGTGANEKLFF.